The present T cell receptor beta chain was sequenced within a study of post-analysis software for immune sequencing data. Notes on this clonotype: Its antigen is not known.

The TCR beta cDNA libraries carried unique molecular identifiers. Via MiXCR, TCRdb re-called the PCR reads, giving one row per CDR3 protein. The table shows some 800,000 distinct CDR3 sequences, with just over 45% occurring only once. The study, taken as a whole, reports: Multiple sclerosis was associated with a significant reduction in normalized Chao1 diversity relative to controls.

Specimen: blood. The source of this sequence is a girl under 18 with multiple sclerosis.

The CDR3 region has the DNA TGCAGTGCTAGTAGAGGTTTGGTGGGTAAAGAGATCCAGTACTTC. Amino acid sequence: CSASRGLVGKEIQYF. The chain is built from TRBV20-1 and TRBJ2-4; D uncertain. V gave up 3 bases and J gave up 13 bases, with 25 bases separating them. Germline-derived CDR1 and CDR2 are DFQATT and SNEGSKA (reference sequence). The CDR3 covers 15 residues.